One and the same sample provided the 17 T cell receptor beta chains below, sequenced in a study of monozygotic twins with inflammatory bowel disease. Reprocessing the 5' RACE reads, TCRdb reports a single entry for every CDR3 protein and omits DNA. The ten most abundant clones cover approximately 5.4% of a sample with about 300,000 distinct CDR3 sequences. Sequenced sample: blood. Source of these receptors: a human donor with ulcerative colitis or Crohn's disease, or a healthy co-twin of an affected twin (not recorded which).

This sequence joins TRBV19 and TRBJ2-5; TCRdb's D call of TRBD1 is untestable without DNA. Germline values: CDR1 LNHDA, CDR2 SQIVND (reference sequence). The CDR3 is made up of 16 amino acids. The CDR3 sequence: CASTPIFRGGSETQYF.

The chain is built from TRBV15 and TRBJ1-5. The CDR3 loop spans 12 amino acids. Germline CDR1 and CDR2: LNHNV and YYDKDF (reference sequence). The chain's CDR3 is CATSRDTQPQHF. The full variable domain, completed using reference TRBV15 and TRBJ1-5, is DAMVIQNPRYQVTQFGKPVTLSCSQTLNHNVMYWYQQKSSQAPKLLFHYYDKDFNNEADTPDNFQSRRPNTSFCFLDIRSPGLGDTAMYLCATSRDTQPQHFGDGTRLSIL.

The rearrangement links TRBV10-3 to TRBJ1-6; TCRdb selects TRBD1, and the lack of DNA leaves this call unchecked. CDR3 length: 14 residues. The germline gives CDR1 ENHRY, CDR2 SYGVKD. The CDR3 reads CAIGAAEPNSPLHF.

The rearrangement joins TRBV6-2 or TRBV6-3 to TRBJ2-7; TCRdb lists TRBD1, though no DNA is available to test this call. CDR3 size: 18 residues. Germline lookup yields CDR1 MNHEY and CDR2 SVGEGT. The CDR3 spells CASSYHVGQFDLAYEQYF.

The rearrangement joins TRBV3-1 to TRBJ2-7. CDR1 and CDR2 (germline): LGHDT, YNNKEL (reference sequence). The CDR3 runs 16 residues. The CDR3 reads CASSPTALGTFYEQYF.

The J gene is TRBJ2-3, the V gene TRBV9; TCRdb proposes TRBD2, but this gene call is untestable without DNA. The V gene's germline CDR1 is SGDLS and CDR2 YYNGEE. The CDR3 has 17 residues. CDR3 protein: CASSVGERGGGTDTQYF.

V and J are TRBV28 and TRBJ2-7. The length of the CDR3 is 14 residues. The germline CDR1 and CDR2 sequences are MDHEN and SYDVKM. CDR3 residues: CASSFLGTSYEQYF.

The J gene is TRBJ2-3, the V gene TRBV18; TCRdb picks TRBD2, but there is no DNA to check that call. In germline, CDR1 is KGHSH, CDR2 LQKENI. This CDR3 spans 15 amino acids. The CDR3 is CASSPQREGSDTQYF.

The V and J genes are TRBV5-1 and TRBJ2-1; TCRdb's D call, TRBD2, is unchecked because there is no DNA. The germline CDR1 and CDR2 sequences are SGHRS and YFSETQ. This CDR3 has 14 amino acids. CDR3 loop: CASSLGSLAAKQFF.

This rearrangement joins TRBV11-2 to TRBJ2-6. CDR3 length equals 18 residues. Looked up from germline, CDR1 is SGHAT and CDR2 is FQNNGV. The CDR3: CASSLDRIRHSGANVLTF.

The gene calls are TRBV3-1 and TRBJ2-3; TCRdb calls TRBD2, which cannot be checked without DNA. From germline, CDR1 is LGHDT and CDR2 YNNKEL (reference sequence). The CDR3 covers 17 residues. The CDR3 spells CASSQEELAGATDTQYF.

The chain's CDR3 is CSARGTAGANVLTF. The chain links TRBV20-1 to TRBJ2-6; there is no DNA to check the TCRdb D call of TRBD1. The CDR3 consists of 14 residues. From germline, CDR1 is DFQATT and CDR2 SNEGSKA (reference sequence).

V and J are TRBV2 and TRBJ2-4; TCRdb's D call, TRBD1, is unchecked because there is no DNA. From germline, CDR1 is SNHLY and CDR2 FYNNEI. This CDR3 contains 16 residues. CDR3 in amino acids: CASSGQTGGAGNIQYF.

The J gene is TRBJ1-5, the V gene TRBV29-1; TCRdb reports TRBD1, a call that lacks DNA to check it against. This CDR3 region has 16 residues. The germline V gene encodes CDR1 SQVTM and CDR2 ANQGSEA. This CDR3 reads CSVEPGGGTVNQPQHF.

The chain uses TRBV19 and TRBJ2-1; no DNA is available, so the TRBD2 call from TCRdb remains unchecked. This CDR3 has 17 amino acids. Germline V lookup: CDR1 LNHDA, CDR2 SQIVND (reference sequence). CDR3 loop: CASSLPGLAGGPNEQFF.

V gene TRBV24-1 combines with J gene TRBJ2-5. Germline V lookup: CDR1 KGHDR, CDR2 SFDVKD. The CDR3 runs 15 residues. The CDR3 loop reads CATSDLIPAQETQYF.

The CDR3 sequence: CASSLGHTDTQYF. The genes are TRBV7-2 and TRBJ2-3. From germline, CDR1 is SGHTA and CDR2 FQGNSA. This CDR3 has 13 residues.